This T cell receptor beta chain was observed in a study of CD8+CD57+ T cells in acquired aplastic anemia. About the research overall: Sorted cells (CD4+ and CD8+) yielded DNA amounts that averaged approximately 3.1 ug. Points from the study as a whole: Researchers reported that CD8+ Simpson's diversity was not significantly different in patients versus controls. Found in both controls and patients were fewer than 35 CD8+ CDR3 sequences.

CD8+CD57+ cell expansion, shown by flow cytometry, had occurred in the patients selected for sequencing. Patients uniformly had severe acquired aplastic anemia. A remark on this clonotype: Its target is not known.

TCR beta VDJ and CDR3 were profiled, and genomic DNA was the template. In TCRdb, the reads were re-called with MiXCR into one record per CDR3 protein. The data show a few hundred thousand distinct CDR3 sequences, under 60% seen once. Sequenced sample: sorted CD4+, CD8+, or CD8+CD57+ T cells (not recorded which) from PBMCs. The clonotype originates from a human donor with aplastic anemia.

The CDR3 DNA reads TGTGCCAGCACCCCGGTCGACTATGGCTACACCTTC. Encoded protein: CASTPVDYGYTF. The chain joins TRBV12-3 or TRBV12-4 to TRBJ1-2, with unresolved D. The CDR3 has 12 amino acids. V was cut by 7 bases and J by 3 bases, with 9 bases left in between.